This section outlines one T cell receptor beta chain sequence together with its context. The antigen is undetermined. Lactation, pregnancy, other autoimmune disease or uncontrolled infection led to exclusion of patients. Diagnosis relied on clinical symptoms, serum thyroxine and TRAb, thyroid ultrasound and orbital computed tomography. The PBMCs were taken from roughly 10 ml of fresh peripheral blood. The germline gives CDR1 SGHNT, CDR2 YENEEA. The V and J ends lost 1 base and 4 bases, in that order; junction bases with no gene match: 5. The CDR3 runs to 16 residues. Researchers took RNA transcripts and amplified the TCR beta CDR3 regions from them. The HTBI primer set drove a first-round RT-PCR of the TCR CDR3. TCRdb fed the multiplex PCR reads into MiXCR, producing one record per CDR3 protein. The repertoire holds fewer than 350,000 distinct CDR3 sequences, with roughly a fifth as singletons. The data belong to a study of T cells in Graves' hyperthyroidism and ophthalmopathy.

Notes on the study in general: Classification by a 13 V-J model distinguished ophthalmopathy from stable hyperthyroidism.

The sequencing input was blood. The rearrangement uses TRBV11-3 and TRBJ2-5; 11 nucleotides agree with TRBD2. The source of this sequence is a man aged 45 to 65 with Graves' ophthalmopathy. The CDR3 loop is CASSLGRLAGGETQYF. The CDR3 DNA is TGTGCCAGCAGCTTAGGTCGGCTAGCGGGAGGAGAGACCCAGTACTTC.